The 5 T cell receptor beta chains given below trace back to one sample, sequenced in a study of cytomegalovirus exposure and HLA in healthy donors. A multiplex PCR was run with 60 Vbeta primers and 13 Jbeta primers. Clones were sequenced by immunoSEQ multiplex PCR, and TCRdb holds only the in-frame ones, with some missing. Of fewer than 120,000 clones listed, around 85% are singletons. What was sequenced was PBMCs. The receptors here all came from a man aged 40-50 years in good health and CMV-seronegative.

This chain links TRBV28 with TRBJ2-1; TRBD2 agrees at 11 bases. CDR3 length equals 15 residues. Germline V CDR1 and CDR2: MDHEN, SYDVKM. J gave up 4 bases and V 6 bases, and 5 bases lay outside the gene matches. The CDR3 loop is CASRGIAGGYNEQFF. Here the CDR3 DNA reads TGTGCCAGCAGAGGGATAGCGGGGGGGTACAATGAGCAGTTCTTC.

J is TRBJ2-7 and V is TRBV29-1; TRBD1 aligns across 8 bases. This CDR3 region has 15 residues. The V and J ends lost 8 bases and 1 base, in that order; junction bases with no gene match: 13. The germline gives CDR1 SQVTM, CDR2 ANQGSEA. CDR3 protein: CSIGTGQDPSYEQYF. In DNA form, the CDR3 reads TGCAGCATTGGAACGGGACAGGATCCTTCCTACGAGCAGTACTTC.

V gene TRBV28 combines with J gene TRBJ1-2; weak D call: TRBD1 (6 bases). V lost 5 bases and J 0 bases, leaving 10 bases between the germline ends. CDR1 and CDR2 from the germline V gene are MDHEN and SYDVKM. The length of the CDR3 is 14 residues. CDR3 DNA sequence: TGTGCCAGCAGTAGCAGGGGCGCTAACTATGGCTACACCTTC. Translation gives CASSSRGANYGYTF.

The chain combines TRBV15 with TRBJ1-2; TRBD1 aligns across 8 bases. Per the germline V gene, CDR1 is LNHNV and CDR2 is YYDKDF (reference sequence). V was clipped by 2 bases and J by 8 bases; unmatched bases: 10. The CDR3 covers 15 residues. The CDR3 region is CATSRQGAGAWGYTF. The CDR3 DNA is TGTGCCACCAGCAGACAGGGGGCCGGGGCCTGGGGCTACACCTTC.

This clone has only a few counts. The chain links TRBV2 to TRBJ2-3; D remains unclear. V lost 3 bases and J 0 bases, leaving 7 bases between the germline ends. Germline V gives CDR1 SNHLY, CDR2 FYNNEI. The length of the CDR3 is 14 residues. CDR3 DNA: TGTGCCAGCAGTGAGGCTGCTAGCACAGATACGCAGTATTTT. Residues: CASSEAASTDTQYF.